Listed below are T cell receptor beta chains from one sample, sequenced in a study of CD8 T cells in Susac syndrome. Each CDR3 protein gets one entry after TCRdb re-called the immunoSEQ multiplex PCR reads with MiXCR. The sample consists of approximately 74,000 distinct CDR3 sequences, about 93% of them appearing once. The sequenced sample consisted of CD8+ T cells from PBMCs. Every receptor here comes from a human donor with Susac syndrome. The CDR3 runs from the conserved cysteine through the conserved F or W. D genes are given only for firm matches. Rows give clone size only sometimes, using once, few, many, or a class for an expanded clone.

CDR3aa: CSLETPRAYEQYF
CDR3nt: TGCAGCCTTGAAACCCCCAGGGCCTACGAGCAGTACTTC
abundance: NA
v_gene: TRBV29-1
j_gene: TRBJ2-7
d_gene: NA

CDR3aa: CASSLPWTSGNTDTQYF
CDR3nt: TGTGCCAGCAGCTTACCCTGGACTAGCGGAAACACAGATACGCAGTATTTT
abundance: once
v_gene: TRBV7-2
j_gene: TRBJ2-3
d_gene: TRBD2

CDR3aa: CASSPGPGAYEQYF
CDR3nt: TGTGCCAGCAGCCCGGGCCCTGGGGCCTACGAGCAGTACTTC
abundance: NA
v_gene: TRBV7-3
j_gene: TRBJ2-7
d_gene: NA

CDR3aa: CATSRDRGSGANVLTF
CDR3nt: TGTGCCACCAGCAGAGACCGGGGTTCTGGGGCCAACGTCCTGACTTTC
abundance: NA
v_gene: TRBV15
j_gene: TRBJ2-6
d_gene: NA

CDR3aa: CATSDTGTSKETQYF
CDR3nt: TGTGCCACCAGTGACACCGGGACTAGTAAAGAGACCCAGTACTTC
abundance: NA
v_gene: TRBV24-1
j_gene: TRBJ2-5
d_gene: TRBD2

CDR3aa: CASSPGQLAYNEQFF
CDR3nt: TGTGCCAGCAGCCCGGGACAGTTGGCTTACAATGAGCAGTTCTTC
abundance: NA
v_gene: TRBV7-2
j_gene: TRBJ2-1
d_gene: TRBD1

CDR3aa: CASSERNQDTQPQHF
CDR3nt: TGTGCCAGCAGTGAACGGAATCAGGACACCCAGCCCCAGCATTTT
abundance: NA
v_gene: TRBV25-1
j_gene: TRBJ1-5
d_gene: NA

CDR3aa: CASSRTSWGDNEQFF
CDR3nt: TGTGCCAGCAGCCGGACTAGCTGGGGGGATAATGAGCAGTTCTTC
abundance: NA
v_gene: TRBV7-2
j_gene: TRBJ2-1
d_gene: TRBD2

CDR3aa: CASMTSNTGELFF
CDR3nt: TGTGCCAGCATGACCTCGAACACCGGGGAGCTGTTTTTT
abundance: NA
v_gene: TRBV3-1
j_gene: TRBJ2-2
d_gene: NA

CDR3aa: CASSWGAEQFF
CDR3nt: TGTGCCAGCAGCTGGGGCGCTGAGCAGTTCTTC
abundance: NA
v_gene: TRBV5-6
j_gene: TRBJ2-1
d_gene: NA

CDR3aa: CASSQEVDIDTQYF
CDR3nt: TGTGCCAGCAGCCAAGAAGTGGATATAGATACGCAGTATTTT
abundance: few
v_gene: TRBV4-2
j_gene: TRBJ2-3
d_gene: NA

CDR3aa: CASSQAGISGANVLTF
CDR3nt: TGCGCCAGCAGCCAAGCCGGCATCTCTGGGGCCAACGTCCTGACTTTC
abundance: NA
v_gene: TRBV4-1
j_gene: TRBJ2-6
d_gene: NA

CDR3aa: CASSQDEGLPKNIQYF
CDR3nt: TGTGCCAGCAGCCAAGACGAGGGGTTGCCCAAAAACATTCAGTACTTC
abundance: NA
v_gene: TRBV3-1
j_gene: TRBJ2-4
d_gene: NA

CDR3aa: CATSDRRGTYYEQYF
CDR3nt: TGTGCCACCAGTGATCGCAGGGGGACCTACTACGAGCAGTACTTC
abundance: NA
v_gene: TRBV24-1
j_gene: TRBJ2-7
d_gene: TRBD1

CDR3aa: CASSLATGKRGNEQFF
CDR3nt: TGTGCCAGCAGCTTAGCTACCGGGAAGCGAGGCAATGAGCAGTTCTTC
abundance: NA
v_gene: TRBV11-2
j_gene: TRBJ2-1
d_gene: NA

CDR3aa: CASSAGGSRYQETQYF
CDR3nt: TGTGCCAGCAGCGCCGGGGGGTCTCGGTACCAAGAGACCCAGTACTTC
abundance: NA
v_gene: TRBV13
j_gene: TRBJ2-5
d_gene: TRBD2

CDR3aa: CASSLELGGVDGYTF
CDR3nt: TGCGCCAGCAGCTTGGAACTCGGGGGCGTGGATGGCTACACCTTC
abundance: few
v_gene: TRBV5-1
j_gene: TRBJ1-2
d_gene: NA

CDR3aa: CASTSFIGGEGNQPQHF
CDR3nt: TGTGCCAGCACCTCCTTTATAGGAGGGGAAGGTAATCAGCCCCAGCATTTT
abundance: NA
v_gene: TRBV12-3/TRBV12-4
j_gene: TRBJ1-5
d_gene: NA

CDR3aa: CASSLWQSQGDISYEQYF
CDR3nt: TGCGCCAGCAGCTTGTGGCAGAGCCAGGGCGATATCTCCTACGAGCAGTACTTC
abundance: NA
v_gene: TRBV5-1
j_gene: TRBJ2-7
d_gene: NA

CDR3aa: CSAKTQEPGRSYSNQPQHF
CDR3nt: TGCAGTGCTAAAACACAAGAGCCGGGACGCAGTTATAGCAATCAGCCCCAGCATTTT
abundance: NA
v_gene: TRBV20-1
j_gene: TRBJ1-5
d_gene: NA

CDR3aa: CASRMITRDEKLFF
CDR3nt: TGTGCCAGCAGGATGATTACGAGGGATGAAAAACTGTTTTTT
abundance: NA
v_gene: TRBV13
j_gene: TRBJ1-4
d_gene: NA

CDR3aa: CASSQVPITYNEQFF
CDR3nt: TGTGCCAGCAGCCAAGTTCCTATCACCTACAATGAGCAGTTCTTC
abundance: NA
v_gene: TRBV4-2
j_gene: TRBJ2-1
d_gene: NA

CDR3aa: CSAFVDLVAGYTF
CDR3nt: TGCAGTGCGTTTGTGGACCTTGTAGCGGGCTACACCTTC
abundance: NA
v_gene: TRBV20-1
j_gene: TRBJ1-2
d_gene: NA

CDR3aa: CASRGQQAFF
CDR3nt: TGTGCCAGTAGGGGACAGCAAGCTTTCTTT
abundance: NA
v_gene: TRBV19
j_gene: TRBJ1-1
d_gene: TRBD1

CDR3aa: CASSLGTYQPQHF
CDR3nt: TGTGCCAGCAGCTTGGGAACCTATCAGCCCCAGCATTTT
abundance: NA
v_gene: TRBV5-6
j_gene: TRBJ1-5
d_gene: NA

CDR3aa: CASSPYSFNSYEQYF
CDR3nt: TGTGCCAGCAGCCCGTACAGTTTCAACTCCTACGAGCAGTACTTC
abundance: NA
v_gene: TRBV3-1
j_gene: TRBJ2-7
d_gene: NA

CDR3aa: CASSHGLWDQSYGYTF
CDR3nt: TGTGCCAGCTCACATGGGCTATGGGATCAATCCTATGGCTACACCTTC
abundance: once
v_gene: TRBV18
j_gene: TRBJ1-2
d_gene: NA

CDR3aa: CASSQYPGRRSTDTQYF
CDR3nt: TGCGCCAGCAGCCAATACCCCGGGAGGCGTAGCACAGATACGCAGTATTTT
abundance: once
v_gene: TRBV4-3
j_gene: TRBJ2-3
d_gene: TRBD2

CDR3aa: CAWSVLNTEAFF
CDR3nt: TGTGCCTGGAGTGTACTGAACACTGAAGCTTTCTTT
abundance: NA
v_gene: TRBV30
j_gene: TRBJ1-1
d_gene: NA

CDR3aa: CASSLGGHQPQHF
CDR3nt: TGTGCCAGCAGTTTGGGGGGCCACCAGCCCCAGCATTTT
abundance: once
v_gene: TRBV12-3/TRBV12-4
j_gene: TRBJ1-5
d_gene: NA

CDR3aa: CASSHPWGTAATNEKLFF
CDR3nt: TGCGCCAGCAGCCACCCCTGGGGGACAGCTGCAACTAATGAAAAACTGTTTTTT
abundance: NA
v_gene: TRBV4-1
j_gene: TRBJ1-4
d_gene: TRBD1

CDR3aa: CASSILGMAHNEQFF
CDR3nt: TGTGCCAGTAGTATTCTGGGGATGGCTCACAATGAGCAGTTCTTC
abundance: few
v_gene: TRBV19
j_gene: TRBJ2-1
d_gene: NA

CDR3aa: CSSIGGNAYEQYF
CDR3nt: TGCAGCTCGATCGGCGGGAACGCCTACGAGCAGTACTTC
abundance: NA
v_gene: TRBV29-1
j_gene: TRBJ2-7
d_gene: NA

CDR3aa: CSVGAGGMQNYGYTF
CDR3nt: TGCAGCGTTGGAGCAGGGGGCATGCAGAACTATGGCTACACCTTC
abundance: NA
v_gene: TRBV29-1
j_gene: TRBJ1-2
d_gene: TRBD1

CDR3aa: CASSFQVSYEQYF
CDR3nt: TGTGCCAGCAGTTTCCAGGTTTCCTACGAGCAGTACTTC
abundance: NA
v_gene: TRBV27
j_gene: TRBJ2-7
d_gene: NA

CDR3aa: CSAYAGTSGSIYEQYF
CDR3nt: TGCAGTGCTTACGCCGGGACTAGCGGGAGTATCTACGAGCAGTACTTC
abundance: NA
v_gene: TRBV20-1
j_gene: TRBJ2-7
d_gene: TRBD2

CDR3aa: CASSIVGGPLSGANVLTF
CDR3nt: TGTGCCAGTAGTATAGTGGGGGGCCCCCTCTCTGGGGCCAACGTCCTGACTTTC
abundance: once
v_gene: TRBV19
j_gene: TRBJ2-6
d_gene: NA

CDR3aa: CAWSDWTGLNTEAFF
CDR3nt: TGTGCCTGGAGTGACTGGACAGGGTTGAACACTGAAGCTTTCTTT
abundance: NA
v_gene: TRBV30
j_gene: TRBJ1-1
d_gene: TRBD1